This is a list of T cell receptor beta chains from one sample in a study of cytotoxic CD8 clonotypes in ibrutinib-treated CLL. The data were produced by immunoSEQ multiplex PCR, yet TCRdb's version contains in-frame clones alone and is incomplete. Of some 200,000 clones detected, just over 70% appear once; the ten largest clones hold around 5.9%. The sample here was PBMCs, taken after 12 months of ibrutinib treatment. The receptor source for this set is a human donor with chronic lymphocytic leukemia. CDR3s leave out the opening cysteine and the closing phenylalanine or tryptophan. D genes are given only for firm matches.

cdr3_aa d_call j_call v_call
ASTRGEGYGYT NA TRBJ1-2 TRBV2
ASSDSTSGSSDEQF TRBD2 TRBJ2-1 TRBV25-1
ASSDGGNNEKLF NA TRBJ1-4 TRBV9
ASSFVNEQF NA TRBJ2-1 TRBV28
ASSLTTGKDEAF NA TRBJ1-1 TRBV7-9
ASSPGTQFNQPQH NA TRBJ1-5 TRBV2
SVELGITDTQY NA TRBJ2-3 TRBV29-1
AWSRTEAF NA TRBJ1-1 TRBV30
ASSLDRVNTEAF NA TRBJ1-1 TRBV11-2
ASSLVRSSGNTIY NA TRBJ1-3 TRBV7-9
ASSPQGRTSGLEQY TRBD2 TRBJ2-7 TRBV19
ASSLRDRDSYGYT TRBD1 TRBJ1-2 TRBV7-9
ASSPVADTQY NA TRBJ2-3 TRBV18
SVGAGHTGELF NA TRBJ2-2 TRBV29-1
ASSAQGTPHNEQF NA TRBJ2-1 TRBV7-3
ASSFTGMNTEAF NA TRBJ1-1 TRBV7-9
SASRSGYT NA TRBJ1-2 TRBV20-1
ASSVGQGHYTEAF NA TRBJ1-1 TRBV9
ASSYLPGQDLEAF TRBD1 TRBJ1-1 TRBV6-5
ASGGTVKNTEAF NA TRBJ1-1 TRBV2
ASGLDFGTGAYEQY TRBD1 TRBJ2-7 TRBV12-5
ASSLLAGGLSSYNEQF TRBD2 TRBJ2-1 TRBV19
ASSSLGRGQGSDTQY NA TRBJ2-3 TRBV28
ASSRAGGSGNTIY NA TRBJ1-3 TRBV7-2
ASRYRTYRASGANVLT NA TRBJ2-6 TRBV23-1
ANLGGGAAKNIQY NA TRBJ2-4 TRBV6-5
SVGRTGTYTEAF NA TRBJ1-1 TRBV29-1
ASSLDRGPLDYGYT TRBD1 TRBJ1-2 TRBV13
ASSPTGNNYGYT TRBD1 TRBJ1-2 TRBV4-1
ASSPGTSSGANVLT TRBD2 TRBJ2-6 TRBV5-1
ASSLGDSRSDEQY NA TRBJ2-7 TRBV11-3
ASVDVGRMNTEAF NA TRBJ1-1 TRBV6-5
ATSRGDGNYGYT NA TRBJ1-2 TRBV15
PGTSKETQY TRBD2 TRBJ2-5 TRBV20-1
ASSLRANHPQETQY NA TRBJ2-5 TRBV11-3
ASSQDSSGRFLLGTDTQY TRBD2 TRBJ2-3 TRBV14
ASSPILVDSYNEQF NA TRBJ2-1 TRBV18
ASNDGGFMSSPLH NA TRBJ1-6 TRBV6-5
ASSQDPASNQPQH NA TRBJ1-5 TRBV4-1
ASTTGGEVDTQY TRBD1 TRBJ2-3 TRBV6-1
ASSPRQGNNEQF NA TRBJ2-1 TRBV27
ASSRRTGVNNEAF TRBD1 TRBJ1-1 TRBV7-9
ASSLTEGGFYEQY NA TRBJ2-7 TRBV5-1
ASSKSGGYT NA TRBJ1-2 TRBV7-9
ASSLIFGLLVNEQF NA TRBJ2-1 TRBV11-2
AWSAGLSSNQPQH NA TRBJ1-5 TRBV30
ASRAGLYNSPLH NA TRBJ1-6 TRBV6-5
ASSQSWGDTQY NA TRBJ2-3 TRBV14
ASSPSGRQETQY NA TRBJ2-5 TRBV9
ASSQGRASGPSTDTQY TRBD2 TRBJ2-3 TRBV4-2
ASSPRGGLANYGYT NA TRBJ1-2 TRBV18